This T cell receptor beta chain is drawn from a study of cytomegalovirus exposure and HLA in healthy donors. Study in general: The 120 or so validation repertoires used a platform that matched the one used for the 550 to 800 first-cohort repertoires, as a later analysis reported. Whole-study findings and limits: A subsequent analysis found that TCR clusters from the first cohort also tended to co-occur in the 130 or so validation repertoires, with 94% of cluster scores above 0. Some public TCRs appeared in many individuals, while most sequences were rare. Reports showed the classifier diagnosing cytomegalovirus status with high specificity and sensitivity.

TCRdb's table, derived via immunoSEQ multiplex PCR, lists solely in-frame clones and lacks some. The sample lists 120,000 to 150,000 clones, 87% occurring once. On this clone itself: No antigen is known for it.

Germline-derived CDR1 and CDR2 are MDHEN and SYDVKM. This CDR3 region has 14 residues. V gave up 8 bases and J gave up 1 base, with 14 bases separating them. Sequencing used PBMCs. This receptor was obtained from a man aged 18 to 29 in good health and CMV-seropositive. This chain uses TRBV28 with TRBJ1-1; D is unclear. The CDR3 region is CASPPLTGNTEAFF. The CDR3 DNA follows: TGTGCCAGCCCCCCGTTGACTGGGAACACTGAAGCTTTCTTT.